Listed below are T cell receptor beta chains from one sample, sequenced in a study of T-cell memory formation after mild COVID-19. TCRdb recomputed calls from the 5' RACE reads with MiXCR, one row per CDR3 protein. The repertoire holds approximately 54,000 distinct CDR3 sequences, 10% to 15% seen once, with approximately 25% in the top ten. Sequencing used PBMCs or a T cell subset sorted from them (not recorded which). These receptors all stem from a man aged 18-30 years who had mild COVID-19 (a few samples of this study predate the infection). Cell type and time point are not known. CDR3s include the opening cysteine and the closing phenylalanine or tryptophan. Each record gives: J gene, V gene, D gene, CDR3 protein. A D gene is named only where the DNA matches it firmly.

>TRBJ1-6|TRBV6-1|-
CASVGGGARNF
>TRBJ2-2|TRBV7-9|-
CASSLRTDGELFF
>TRBJ2-1|TRBV29-1|TRBD2
CSVDVASGGASYNEQFF
>TRBJ1-1|TRBV6-6|TRBD1
CASSNPGQGNTEAFF
>TRBJ1-5|TRBV20-1|-
CSANSRLYSNQPQHF
>TRBJ2-3|TRBV7-2|-
CASSLNRGGDTQYF
>TRBJ1-4|TRBV4-3|-
CASSPDGAVEKLFF
>TRBJ2-5|TRBV10-3|-
CAISDPDSFQETQYF
>TRBJ2-2|TRBV5-1|TRBD2
CASSLASGGAVTGELFF
>TRBJ2-1|TRBV10-3|TRBD1
CAISVLQGGQGMHEQFF
>TRBJ2-3|TRBV6-2/TRBV6-3|-
CASRGTDTQYF
>TRBJ1-2|TRBV19|-
CASSDRKRDGYTF
>TRBJ2-5|TRBV28|TRBD2
CASSSPTSGGQETQYF
>TRBJ1-6|TRBV4-1|TRBD1
CASSRGQGANSPLHF
>TRBJ2-1|TRBV7-5|-
CISVPEGTKRGDSYNEQFF
>TRBJ2-1|TRBV4-1|-
CASSQVWGGRETYNEQFF
>TRBJ2-2|TRBV4-1|-
CASSRWMVPTGELFF
>TRBJ2-1|TRBV6-4|TRBD1
CASSDRGDYNEQFF
>TRBJ2-7|TRBV20-1|TRBD1
CSASALRDRVTYEQYF
>TRBJ2-2|TRBV29-1|-
CSVDPTNTGELFF
>TRBJ1-1|TRBV5-1|TRBD1
CASSLSQGATEAFF
>TRBJ2-3|TRBV27|TRBD2
CATRGGARFRDTQYF